The 18 T cell receptor beta chains in this list originate from one sample, sequenced in a study of CD8+CD57+ T cells in acquired aplastic anemia. Template material for TCR beta VDJ and CDR3 profiling consisted of genomic DNA. Using its own MiXCR run on the reads, TCRdb lists one record per CDR3 protein. The top ten clones hold around 7.6% of a sample with 250,000 to 350,000 distinct CDR3 sequences, roughly half of them seen once. Sequenced input: sorted CD4+, CD8+, or CD8+CD57+ T cells (not recorded which) from PBMCs. The receptors derive from a human donor with severe aplastic anemia or a healthy control (not recorded which).

Many counts were recorded for this clonotype. The rearrangement links TRBV12-5 to TRBJ2-7, with D hard to call. V gave up 0 bases and J gave up 3 bases, with 12 bases separating them. The germline V gene has CDR1 LGHNT and CDR2 FRNRAP. The CDR3 is 15 amino acids. This chain's CDR3 is CASGLVLSAVYEQYF. CDR3 in DNA: TGTGCTAGTGGTTTGGTACTCTCAGCTGTCTACGAGCAGTACTTC.

This clonotype was counted many times. CDR3 sequence (DNA): TGTGCCAGCAGCTTAGAAGGGCTCACTGAAGCTTTCTTT. It yields the protein CASSLEGLTEAFF. The genes are TRBV11-2 and TRBJ1-1; D unresolved. The CDR3 runs to 13 residues. Germline CDR1 SGHAT, CDR2 FQNNGV. V gave up 0 bases and J gave up 4 bases, with 6 bases separating them.

This clonotype came up a few times. This chain joins TRBV9 and TRBJ1-3, with D possibly matching TRBD1 (5 bases). Germline V gene sequence: CDR1 SGDLS, CDR2 YYNGEE. CDR3 size: 13 residues. Deletions cut 3 bases from V and 4 bases from J, with 8 bases between. As DNA, the CDR3 is TGTGCCAGCAGCGCGGGACGAGGAAACACCATATATTTT. Amino acid sequence: CASSAGRGNTIYF.

Comments on this clonotype: This sequence may be a read error, since a much larger clone differs from it by one base. Lacking the conserved final phenylalanine or tryptophan, this CDR3 likely reflects a read error. The chain employs TRBV28 and TRBJ2-7; TRBD1 matches at 8 bases. V trimming: 3 bases; J trimming: 7 bases; junction bases outside the gene matches: 11. The length of the CDR3 is 15 residues. The germline V gene has CDR1 MDHEN and CDR2 SYDVKM. CDR3 protein: CASSLSGTGVREQYL. The CDR3 DNA follows: TGTGCCAGCAGTTTGTCCGGGACAGGTGTTCGGGAGCAGTACCTC.

This clonotype came up a few times. This chain joins TRBV7-8 and TRBJ2-7, with TRBD2 matching 10 bases. The V gene's germline CDR1 is SGHVS and CDR2 FQNEAQ. J lost 2 bases, V lost 2 bases, and 6 bases had no gene match. This CDR3 spans 16 amino acids. CDR3 DNA: TGTGCCAGCAGCTTACGCGCACTAGCGGGAACCTACGAGCAGTACTTC. Translation gives CASSLRALAGTYEQYF.

J is TRBJ1-2 and V is TRBV7-9, with D unresolved. CDR3 length: 17 residues. V dropped 5 bases and J dropped 2 bases, with 21 bases sitting between them. Germline V gives CDR1 SEHNR, CDR2 FQNEAQ (reference sequence). In DNA, the CDR3 is TGTGCCAGCAGCCACCTCTTAGAAGAGGGAACGAACTATGGCTACACCTTC. The encoded protein is CASSHLLEEGTNYGYTF.

This clonotype was picked up a small number of times. The J gene is TRBJ2-7, the V gene TRBV15; the D gene is possibly TRBD1 (7 bases). The CDR3 has 15 residues. V lost 2 bases and J 5 bases, leaving 16 bases between the germline ends. Per the germline V gene, CDR1 is LNHNV and CDR2 is YYDKDF (reference sequence). The CDR3 DNA is TGTGCCACCAGCAGATTCGAGGCGGGACAGAACGAGCAGTACTTC. Translation: CATSRFEAGQNEQYF.

The chain uses TRBV19 and TRBJ1-5; 7 positions match TRBD1. The CDR3 covers 15 residues. Germline CDR1 reads LNHDA; CDR2 reads SQIVND (reference sequence). V shed 8 bases and J 4 bases; nucleotides not matched to a gene: 11. The CDR3 DNA sequence: TGTGCCAGTGCACGACAGGGCCGAGATAATCAGCCCCAGCATTTT. Its translation is CASARQGRDNQPQHF.

This clonotype was detected ten times or more. This chain links TRBV5-1 with TRBJ1-1; TRBD1 is a possible D gene (5 bases). Germline lookup yields CDR1 SGHRS and CDR2 YFSETQ. CDR3 size: 13 residues. V was cut by 4 bases and J by 5 bases, with 12 bases left in between. CDR3 region: CASSIPGGTEAFF. The CDR3 bases are TGCGCCAGCAGCATTCCGGGGGGAACTGAAGCTTTCTTT.

The chain recombines TRBV15 with TRBJ2-7; the D gene is possibly TRBD2 (5 bases). Trimming stripped 1 base from V and 7 bases from J, with 17 bases between. Germline V CDR1 and CDR2: LNHNV, YYDKDF (reference sequence). This CDR3 is 15 amino acids long. The chain's CDR3 is CATSRVGSIAVEQYF. The CDR3, as DNA: TGTGCCACCAGCAGAGTTGGGAGTATTGCGGTGGAGCAGTACTTC.

This clonotype was counted at least ten times. CDR3 coding DNA: TGCGCCAGCAGCCCGGGGGCGTACAATGAGCAGTTCTTC. This sequence encodes CASSPGAYNEQFF. The genes are TRBV4-3 and TRBJ2-1; D may be TRBD1 or TRBD2 (6 bases each). The germline CDR1 and CDR2 sequences are LGHNA and YSLEER. Trimming shortened V by 4 bases and J by 4 bases, and 8 bases separated the two germline ends. This CDR3 is 13 amino acids long.

The chain recombines TRBV19 with TRBJ2-4; possible D gene TRBD2, 6 bases. The CDR3 length is 16 residues. Germline CDR1 LNHDA, CDR2 SQIVND (reference sequence). V was pared by 7 bases and J by 1 base, with 17 bases between. CDR3 region: CASTEGGGAAKNIQYF. CDR3 bases: TGTGCCAGTACGGAAGGAGGCGGGGCTGCCAAAAACATTCAGTACTTC.

This chain links TRBV5-1 with TRBJ1-2; TRBD1 aligns across 7 bases. Per germline, CDR1 SGHRS and CDR2 YFSETQ. This CDR3 is 14 amino acids long. Trimming cost V 7 bases and J 3 bases; bases outside gene matches: 9. CDR3 in DNA: TGCGCCAGCCGCCGGGGACAGAAGGACTATGGCTACACCTTC. As protein: CASRRGQKDYGYTF.

The chain employs TRBV7-9 and TRBJ2-5; D remains unclear. The assigned J gene may be wrong: the sequence end matches TRBJ2-7 better. CDR1 and CDR2 from the germline V gene are SEHNR and FQNEAQ (reference sequence). This CDR3 is 12 amino acids long. The CDR3, as DNA: TGTGCCAGCAGCTCCAAGCCCTACGAGCAGTACTTC. It translates to CASSSKPYEQYF.

This clonotype was picked up many times. The gene calls are TRBV29-1 and TRBJ2-3, with D perhaps matching TRBD2 (5 bases). CDR1 SQVTM and CDR2 ANQGSEA come from the germline V gene. Trimming stripped 4 bases from V and 0 bases from J, with 8 bases between. The CDR3 runs 13 residues. CDR3 region: CSVGSGSTDTQYF. For the CDR3, the DNA is TGCAGCGTTGGGTCGGGGAGCACAGATACGCAGTATTTT.

This clonotype showed up many times. This chain connects TRBV6-4 to TRBJ2-2, with D perhaps matching TRBD2 (6 bases). Per the germline V gene, CDR1 is MRHNA and CDR2 is SNTAGT. This CDR3 has 19 residues. Deletions cut 2 bases from V and 0 bases from J, with 19 bases between. The CDR3 nucleotides read TGTGCCAGCAGTGACACCCCCTGGGGGGATGCCCCGAACACCGGGGAGCTGTTTTTT. Its protein product is CASSDTPWGDAPNTGELFF.

In its sample, this clonotype was seen many times. The CDR3 bases are TGCAGTGCTAGTCTCGGCGGGGGCCGCAATCAGCCCCAGCATTTT. This encodes CSASLGGGRNQPQHF. The genes are TRBV20-1 and TRBJ1-5; possible D gene TRBD1, 6 bases. V was cut by 3 bases and J by 2 bases, with 14 bases left in between. Germline lookup yields CDR1 DFQATT and CDR2 SNEGSKA (reference sequence). The CDR3 is 15 amino acids.

The chain links TRBV5-6 to TRBJ1-3; no firm D call. This CDR3 comprises 15 residues. V was trimmed by 0 bases and J by 0 bases, leaving 7 bases between them. Germline CDR1 reads SGHDT; CDR2 reads YYEEEE. The CDR3 coding sequence is TGTGCCAGCAGCTTGGAGGCCTCCTCTGGAAACACCATATATTTT. Translation gives CASSLEASSGNTIYF.